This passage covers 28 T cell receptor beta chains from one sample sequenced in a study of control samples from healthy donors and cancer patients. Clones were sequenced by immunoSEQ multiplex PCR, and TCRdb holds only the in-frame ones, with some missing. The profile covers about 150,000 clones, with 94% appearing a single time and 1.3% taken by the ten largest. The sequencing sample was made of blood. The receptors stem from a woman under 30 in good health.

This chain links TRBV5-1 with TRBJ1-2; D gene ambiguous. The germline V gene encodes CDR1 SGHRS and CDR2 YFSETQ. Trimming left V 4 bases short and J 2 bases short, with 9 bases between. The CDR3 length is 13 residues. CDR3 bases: TGCGCCAGCAGCCCCGGGGAGAACTATGGCTACACCTTC. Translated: CASSPGENYGYTF. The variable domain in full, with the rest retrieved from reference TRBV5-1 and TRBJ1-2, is KAGVTQTPRYLIKTRGQQVTLSCSPISGHRSVSWYQQTPGQGLQFLFEYFSETQRNKGNFPGRFSGRQFSNSRSEMNVSTLELGDSALYLCASSPGENYGYTFGSGTRLTVV.

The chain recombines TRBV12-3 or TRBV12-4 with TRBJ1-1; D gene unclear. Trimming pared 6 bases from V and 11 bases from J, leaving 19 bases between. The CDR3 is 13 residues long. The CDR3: CASSLDGLARAFF. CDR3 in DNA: TGTGCCAGCAGCCTCGACGGACTCGCGAGGGCTTTCTTT.

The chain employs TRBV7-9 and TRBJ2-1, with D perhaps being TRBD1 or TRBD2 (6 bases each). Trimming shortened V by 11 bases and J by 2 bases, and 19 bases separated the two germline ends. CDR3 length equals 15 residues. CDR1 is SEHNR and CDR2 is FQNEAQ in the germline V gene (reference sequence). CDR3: CAVNPGRGPYNEQFF. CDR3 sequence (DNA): TGTGCCGTAAACCCCGGCCGGGGGCCCTACAATGAGCAGTTCTTC. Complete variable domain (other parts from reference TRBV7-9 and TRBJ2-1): DTGVSQNPRHKITKRGQNVTFRCDPISEHNRLYWYRQTLGQGPEFLTYFQNEAQLEKSRLLSDRFSAERPKGSFSTLEIQRTEQGDSAMYLCAVNPGRGPYNEQFFGPGTRLTVL.

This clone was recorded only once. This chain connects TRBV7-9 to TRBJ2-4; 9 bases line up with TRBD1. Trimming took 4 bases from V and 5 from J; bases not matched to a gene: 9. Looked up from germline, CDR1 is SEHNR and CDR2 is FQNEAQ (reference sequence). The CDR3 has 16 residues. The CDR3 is CASSSYRGHTQNIQYF. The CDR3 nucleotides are TGTGCCAGCAGCTCCTACAGGGGGCACACACAAAACATTCAGTACTTC.

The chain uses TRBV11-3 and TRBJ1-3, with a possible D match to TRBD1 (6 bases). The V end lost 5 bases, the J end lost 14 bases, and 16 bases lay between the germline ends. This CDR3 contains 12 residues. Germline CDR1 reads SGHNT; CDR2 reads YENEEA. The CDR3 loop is CASSRTAGSLYF. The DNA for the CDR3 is TGTGCCAGCAGCCGGACAGCTGGGAGCCTATATTTT.

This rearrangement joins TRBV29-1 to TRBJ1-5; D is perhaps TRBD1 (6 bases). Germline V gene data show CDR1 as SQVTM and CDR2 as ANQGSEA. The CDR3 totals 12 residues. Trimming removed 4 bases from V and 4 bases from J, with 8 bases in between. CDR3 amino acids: CSVGGQNQPQHF. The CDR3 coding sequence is TGCAGCGTTGGCGGACAGAATCAGCCCCAGCATTTT. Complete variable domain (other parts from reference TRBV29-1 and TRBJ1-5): SAVISQKPSRDICQRGTSLTIQCQVDSQVTMMFWYRQQPGQSLTLIATANQGSEATYESGFVIDKFPISRPNLTFSTLTVSNMSPEDSSIYLCSVGGQNQPQHFGDGTRLSIL.

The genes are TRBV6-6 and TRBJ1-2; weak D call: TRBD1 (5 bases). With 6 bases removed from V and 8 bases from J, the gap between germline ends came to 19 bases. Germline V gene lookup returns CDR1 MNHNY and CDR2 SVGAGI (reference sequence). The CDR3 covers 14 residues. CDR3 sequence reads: CASSNRRDGEGYTF. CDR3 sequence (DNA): TGTGCCAGCAGCAACCGCCGGGACGGGGAGGGCTACACCTTC.

CDR3 in DNA: TGTGCCAGCAGGCGGGAGGGTAACACAGATACGCAGTATTTT. Amino acids: CASRREGNTDTQYF. The V call is TRBV28, the J call TRBJ2-3; TRBD2 matches at 9 bases. Germline loops: CDR1 MDHEN, CDR2 SYDVKM. The CDR3 sequence is 14 residues long. Trimming at V came to 6 bases and at J to 2 bases, leaving 3 bases not matched to a gene.

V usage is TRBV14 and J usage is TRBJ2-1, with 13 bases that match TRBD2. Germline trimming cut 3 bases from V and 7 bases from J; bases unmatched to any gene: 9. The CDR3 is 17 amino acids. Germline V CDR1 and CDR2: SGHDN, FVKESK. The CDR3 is CASSHFGLAGVVNEQFF. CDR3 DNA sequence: TGTGCCAGCAGCCACTTTGGACTAGCGGGAGTAGTGAATGAGCAGTTCTTC.

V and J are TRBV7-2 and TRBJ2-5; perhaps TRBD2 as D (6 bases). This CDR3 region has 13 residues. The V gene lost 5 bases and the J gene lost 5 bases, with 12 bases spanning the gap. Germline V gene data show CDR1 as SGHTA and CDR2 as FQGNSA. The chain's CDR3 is CASSPWGRETQYF. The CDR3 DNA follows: TGTGCCAGCAGCCCCTGGGGGAGGGAGACCCAGTACTTC.

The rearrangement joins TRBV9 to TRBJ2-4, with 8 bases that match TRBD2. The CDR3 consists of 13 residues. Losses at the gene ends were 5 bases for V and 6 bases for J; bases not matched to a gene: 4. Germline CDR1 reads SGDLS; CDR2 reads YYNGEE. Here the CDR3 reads CASSVAGGNIQYF. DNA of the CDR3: TGTGCCAGCAGTGTTGCGGGGGGAAACATTCAGTACTTC.

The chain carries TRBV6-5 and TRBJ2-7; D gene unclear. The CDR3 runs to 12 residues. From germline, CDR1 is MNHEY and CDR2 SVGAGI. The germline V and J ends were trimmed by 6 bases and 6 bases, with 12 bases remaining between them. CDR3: CASSDVVSEQYF. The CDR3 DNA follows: TGTGCCAGCAGCGATGTAGTCTCCGAGCAGTACTTC.

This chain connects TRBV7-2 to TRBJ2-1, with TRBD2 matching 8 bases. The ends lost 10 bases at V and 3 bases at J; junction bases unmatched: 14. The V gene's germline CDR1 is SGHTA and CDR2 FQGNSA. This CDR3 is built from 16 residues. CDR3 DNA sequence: TGTGCCACCAAGCCCCAAGCGGGAGTAATCTACAATGAGCAGTTCTTC. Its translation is CATKPQAGVIYNEQFF. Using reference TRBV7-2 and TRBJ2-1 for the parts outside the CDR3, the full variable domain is GAGVSQSPSNKVTEKGKDVELRCDPISGHTALYWYRQSLGQGLEFLIYFQGNSAPDKSGLPSDRFSAERTGGSVSTLTIQRTQQEDSAVYLCATKPQAGVIYNEQFFGPGTRLTVL.

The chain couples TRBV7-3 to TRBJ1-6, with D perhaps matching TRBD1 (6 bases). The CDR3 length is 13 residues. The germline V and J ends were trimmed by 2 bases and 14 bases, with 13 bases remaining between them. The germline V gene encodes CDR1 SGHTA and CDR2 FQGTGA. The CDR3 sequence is CASSLSRGATLHF. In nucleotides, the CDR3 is TGTGCCAGCAGCTTATCCCGGGGGGCGACCCTCCACTTT.

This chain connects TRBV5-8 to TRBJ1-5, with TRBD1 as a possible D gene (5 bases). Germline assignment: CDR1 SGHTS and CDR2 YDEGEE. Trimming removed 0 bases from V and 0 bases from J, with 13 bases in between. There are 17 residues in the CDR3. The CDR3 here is CASSLVSGGYSNQPQHF. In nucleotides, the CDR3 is TGTGCCAGCAGCTTGGTTTCTGGGGGTTATAGCAATCAGCCCCAGCATTTT.

CDR3 region: CRPNEQYF. The CDR3 nucleotides read TGCCGACCTAACGAGCAGTACTTC. This chain joins TRBV29-1 and TRBJ2-7; D remains unclear. Germline CDR1 and CDR2: SQVTM and ANQGSEA. This CDR3 has 8 amino acids.

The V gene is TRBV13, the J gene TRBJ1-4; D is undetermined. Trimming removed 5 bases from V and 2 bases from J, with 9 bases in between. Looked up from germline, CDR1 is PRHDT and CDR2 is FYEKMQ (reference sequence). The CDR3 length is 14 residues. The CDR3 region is CASSNGRTNEKLFF. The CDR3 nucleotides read TGTGCCAGCAGCAACGGACGGACTAATGAAAAACTGTTTTTT.

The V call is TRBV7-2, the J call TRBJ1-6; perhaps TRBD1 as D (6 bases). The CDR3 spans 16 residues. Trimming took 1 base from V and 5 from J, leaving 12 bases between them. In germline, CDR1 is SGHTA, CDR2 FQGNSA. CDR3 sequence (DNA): TGTGCCAGCAGCTTAGGGGGGCCCCATAATAATTCACCCCTCCACTTT. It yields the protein CASSLGGPHNNSPLHF.

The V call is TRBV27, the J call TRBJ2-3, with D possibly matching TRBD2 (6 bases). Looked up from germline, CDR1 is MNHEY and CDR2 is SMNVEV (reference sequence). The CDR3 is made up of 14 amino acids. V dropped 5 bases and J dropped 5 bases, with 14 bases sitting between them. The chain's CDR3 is CASSPDYFVDTQYF. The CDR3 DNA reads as TGTGCCAGCAGTCCGGACTACTTTGTAGATACGCAGTATTTT.

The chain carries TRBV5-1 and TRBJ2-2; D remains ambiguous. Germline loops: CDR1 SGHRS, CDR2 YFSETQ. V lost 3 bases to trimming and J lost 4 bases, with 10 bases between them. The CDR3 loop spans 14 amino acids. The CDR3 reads CASSSEFGTGELFF. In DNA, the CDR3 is TGCGCCAGCAGCTCAGAGTTCGGCACCGGGGAGCTGTTTTTT.

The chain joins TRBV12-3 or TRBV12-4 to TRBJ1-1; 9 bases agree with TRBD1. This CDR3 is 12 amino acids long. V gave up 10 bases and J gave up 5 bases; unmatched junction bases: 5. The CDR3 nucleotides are TGTGCCACCATAGGACAGGGGACTGAAGCTTTCTTT. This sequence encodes CATIGQGTEAFF.

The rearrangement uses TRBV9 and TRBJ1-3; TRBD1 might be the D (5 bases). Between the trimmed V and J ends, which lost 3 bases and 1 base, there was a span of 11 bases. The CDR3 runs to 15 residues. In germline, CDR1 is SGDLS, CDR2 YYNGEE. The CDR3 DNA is TGTGCCAGCAGCGCCCCAGGGACGTCTGGAAACACCATATATTTT. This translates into CASSAPGTSGNTIYF.

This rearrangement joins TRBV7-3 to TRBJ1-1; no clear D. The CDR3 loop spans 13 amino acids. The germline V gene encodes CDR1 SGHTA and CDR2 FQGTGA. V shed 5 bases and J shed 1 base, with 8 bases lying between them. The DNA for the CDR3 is TGTGCCAGCAGCCCGACTCCGAACACTGAAGCTTTCTTT. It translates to CASSPTPNTEAFF.

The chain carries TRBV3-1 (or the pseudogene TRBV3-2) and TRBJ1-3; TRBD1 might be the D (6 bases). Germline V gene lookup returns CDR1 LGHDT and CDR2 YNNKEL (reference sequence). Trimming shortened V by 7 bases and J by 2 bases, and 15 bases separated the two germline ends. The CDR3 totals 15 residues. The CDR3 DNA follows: TGTGCCAGCATGCTAATGGCAGGGGCTGGAAACACCATATATTTT. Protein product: CASMLMAGAGNTIYF.

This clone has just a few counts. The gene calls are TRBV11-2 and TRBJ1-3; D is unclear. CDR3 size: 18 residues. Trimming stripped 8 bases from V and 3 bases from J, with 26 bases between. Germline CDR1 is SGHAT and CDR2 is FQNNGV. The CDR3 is CASHPAAQIVFDGNTIYF. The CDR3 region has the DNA TGTGCCAGCCACCCGGCGGCCCAGATAGTGTTCGATGGAAACACCATATATTTT.

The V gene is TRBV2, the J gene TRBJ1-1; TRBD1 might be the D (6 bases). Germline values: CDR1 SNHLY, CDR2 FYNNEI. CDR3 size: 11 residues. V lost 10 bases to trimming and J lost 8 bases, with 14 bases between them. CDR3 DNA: TGTGCCACCCCCGGGGGGCGCGAAGCTTTCTTT. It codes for CATPGGREAFF.

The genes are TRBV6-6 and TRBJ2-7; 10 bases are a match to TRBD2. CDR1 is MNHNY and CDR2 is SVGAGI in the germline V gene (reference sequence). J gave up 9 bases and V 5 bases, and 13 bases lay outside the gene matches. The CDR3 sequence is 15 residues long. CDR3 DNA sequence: TGTGCCAGCAGTCCCGGGACTAGCGTTTCGTGGGGGCAGTACTTC. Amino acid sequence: CASSPGTSVSWGQYF.

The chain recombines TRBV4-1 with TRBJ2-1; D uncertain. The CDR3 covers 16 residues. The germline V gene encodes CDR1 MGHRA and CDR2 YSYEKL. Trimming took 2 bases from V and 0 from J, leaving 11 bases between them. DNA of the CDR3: TGCGCCAGCAGCCAAAGTCCGGTTAGCTCCTACAATGAGCAGTTCTTC. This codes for CASSQSPVSSYNEQFF.